The next 10 T cell receptor beta chains were all read from a single sample in a study of T cell responses to AZD1222 COVID-19 vaccine. Generated by immunoSEQ multiplex PCR, the TCRdb table keeps only in-frame clones and is missing some. This table holds about 160,000 clones, 88% found once. The sample was peripheral blood, taken on day 0 of AZD1222 vaccination. The receptors come from an adult in good health.

This chain uses TRBV5-1 with TRBJ2-7, with 7 bases lining up with TRBD2. With 4 bases clipped from V and 4 bases from J, the junction kept 11 bases outside the gene matches. Germline V gene data show CDR1 as SGHRS and CDR2 as YFSETQ. This CDR3 comprises 15 residues. The CDR3 DNA reads TGCGCCAGCAGCCCCCGGGGGGTGATAAGTTACGAGCAGTACTTC. Translation: CASSPRGVISYEQYF.

V and J are TRBV2 and TRBJ1-1; no definite D call. The germline V and J ends were trimmed by 6 bases and 3 bases, with 8 bases remaining between them. This CDR3 has 12 amino acids. Germline-derived CDR1 and CDR2 are SNHLY and FYNNEI. CDR3 protein: CASRGGHTEAFF. In DNA, the CDR3 is TGTGCCAGCAGGGGAGGGCACACTGAAGCTTTCTTT.

In nucleotides, the CDR3 is TGTGCCAGCAGTTTAGGCCAGACCGAGCAGTACTTC. Amino acid sequence: CASSLGQTEQYF. The chain carries TRBV28 and TRBJ2-7; no definite D call. The CDR3 spans 12 residues. V gave up 2 bases and J gave up 6 bases, with 8 bases separating them. Germline V gene sequence: CDR1 MDHEN, CDR2 SYDVKM.

This clone was detected only once. This chain connects TRBV19 to TRBJ1-1, with 10 bases lining up with TRBD1. The germline CDR1 and CDR2 sequences are LNHDA and SQIVND (reference sequence). The CDR3 sequence is 15 residues long. The junction had 13 bases not matched to a gene; V was cut back by 5 bases and J by 10 bases. The DNA for the CDR3 is TGTGCCAGTAGTCTATCGACAGGGGGCGCGAAAGGAGCTTTCTTT. It is translated as CASSLSTGGAKGAFF.

J is TRBJ2-1 and V is TRBV7-9; 9 bases are a match to TRBD2. J was trimmed by 10 bases and V by 1 base; bases with no gene match: 2. CDR3 length: 13 amino acids. CDR1 is SEHNR and CDR2 is FQNEAQ in the germline V gene (reference sequence). CDR3 region: CASSLVLAGEQFF. In DNA, the CDR3 is TGTGCCAGCAGCTTAGTTCTAGCGGGGGAGCAGTTCTTC.

The rearrangement joins TRBV9 to TRBJ1-5; the match to TRBD1 covers 11 bases. The V segment lost 3 bases and the J segment 6 bases; nucleotides outside the gene matches: 5. The CDR3 extends over 15 amino acids. Germline V gene lookup returns CDR1 SGDLS and CDR2 YYNGEE. In DNA, the CDR3 is TGTGCCAGCAGCGGTCCCGGGACAGGGGGTCAGCCCCAGCATTTT. This sequence encodes CASSGPGTGGQPQHF.

The V call is TRBV4-3, the J call TRBJ2-6, with 8 bases lining up with TRBD2. The CDR3 is 17 residues long. After removal of 0 bases from V and 3 bases from J, the junction contained 4 bases not matched to a gene. Germline lookup yields CDR1 LGHNA and CDR2 YSLEER. The CDR3 reads CASSQDAGGDGANVLTF. The CDR3 nucleotides read TGCGCCAGCAGCCAAGATGCGGGGGGCGATGGGGCCAACGTCCTGACTTTC.

The rearrangement joins TRBV18 to TRBJ2-3; D remains ambiguous. Trimming stripped 1 base from V and 3 bases from J, with 5 bases between. This CDR3 comprises 13 residues. Germline V gene sequence: CDR1 KGHSH, CDR2 LQKENI. The CDR3 DNA reads as TGTGCCAGCTCACCACAGGGTACAGATACGCAGTATTTT. Translated: CASSPQGTDTQYF.

The J gene is TRBJ1-5, the V gene TRBV7-6, with D unclear. Trimming pared 5 bases from V and 6 bases from J, leaving 11 bases between. Germline CDR1 is SGHVS and CDR2 is FNYEAQ. CDR3 size: 13 residues. The CDR3 reads CASSPEGGQPQHF. CDR3 bases: TGTGCCAGCAGCCCCGAGGGAGGTCAGCCCCAGCATTTT.

The rearrangement links TRBV4-1 to TRBJ1-2; maybe TRBD1 (5 bases). V dropped 2 bases and J dropped 5 bases, with 12 bases sitting between them. This CDR3 is 14 amino acids long. CDR1 and CDR2 (germline): MGHRA, YSYEKL. DNA for the CDR3: TGCGCCAGCAGCCAATTAGTGGAGGGGTATGGCTACACCTTC. Translated, it gives CASSQLVEGYGYTF.